Listed here are 2 T cell receptor beta chains from one sample, sequenced in a study of blood T cell repertoires in COVID-19. Measured with immunoSEQ multiplex PCR; TCRdb has only the in-frame clones, and not every one. The sample comprises 150,000 or so clones, roughly 86% of which are singletons, and 5.5% to 7% rests with the top ten. What was sequenced was peripheral blood. The receptors were gathered from a middle-aged man with active or convalescent COVID-19.

The genes are TRBV3-1 (or the pseudogene TRBV3-2) and TRBJ2-1, with D perhaps TRBD2 (5 bases). Trimming stripped 2 bases from V and 8 bases from J, with 13 bases between. Germline CDR1 LGHDT, CDR2 YNNKEL (reference sequence). The CDR3 is 14 amino acids. This chain's CDR3 is CASSQRGNKDEQFF. DNA of the CDR3: TGTGCCAGCAGCCAAAGAGGGAATAAGGATGAGCAGTTCTTC.

The chain uses TRBV14 and TRBJ2-1; 9 bases align to TRBD1. This CDR3 has 17 residues. Germline CDR1 is SGHDN and CDR2 is FVKESK. The V gene end was trimmed by 0 bases and the J gene end by 10 bases; junction bases not matched to a gene: 13. As DNA, the CDR3 is TGTGCCAGCAGCCAAGATCCCCCCGAGACAGGGGGGATGGAGCAGTTCTTC. Its translation is CASSQDPPETGGMEQFF.